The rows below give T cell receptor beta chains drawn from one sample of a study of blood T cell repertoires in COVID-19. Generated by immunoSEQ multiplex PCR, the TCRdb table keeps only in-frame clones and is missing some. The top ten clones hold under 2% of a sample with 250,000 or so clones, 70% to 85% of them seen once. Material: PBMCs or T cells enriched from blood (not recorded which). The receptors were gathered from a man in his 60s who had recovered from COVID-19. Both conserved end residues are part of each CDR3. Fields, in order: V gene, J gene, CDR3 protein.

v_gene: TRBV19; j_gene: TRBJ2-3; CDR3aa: CASSLPQRDTQYF
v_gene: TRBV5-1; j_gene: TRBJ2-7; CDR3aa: CASSLGGRTANYEQYF
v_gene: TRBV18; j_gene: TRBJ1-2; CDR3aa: CASSPSPPDSTTGNYGYTF
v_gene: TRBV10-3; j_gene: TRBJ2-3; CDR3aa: CAITVQAGDRDTQYF
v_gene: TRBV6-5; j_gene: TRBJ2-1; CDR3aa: CASIQYNEQFF
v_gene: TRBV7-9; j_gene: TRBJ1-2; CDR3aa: CASSPAPGQGPFLNGYTF
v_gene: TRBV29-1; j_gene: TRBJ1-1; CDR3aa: CSVNRAWNTEAFF
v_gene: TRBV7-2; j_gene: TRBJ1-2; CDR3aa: CASSPGTGINYGYTF
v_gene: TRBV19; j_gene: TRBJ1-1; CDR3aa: CASSSRTGMNTEAFF
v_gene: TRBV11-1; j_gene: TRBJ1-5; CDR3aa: CASSPRANQPQHF
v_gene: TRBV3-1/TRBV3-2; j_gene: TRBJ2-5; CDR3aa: CASSQRLAAEFQETQYF
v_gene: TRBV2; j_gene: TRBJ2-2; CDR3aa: CASQTSGSSAGELFF
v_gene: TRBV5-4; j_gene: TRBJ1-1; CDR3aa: CASSLDRVNTEAFF
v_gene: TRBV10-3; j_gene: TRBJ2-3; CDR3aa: CATGGAGADTQYF
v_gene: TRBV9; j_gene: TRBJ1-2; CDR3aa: CASSVGAGAYGYTF
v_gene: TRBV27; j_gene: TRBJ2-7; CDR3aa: CASSLSRASYEQYF